This T cell receptor (beta chain) emerged from a study of blood T cell repertoires in COVID-19. At the level of the study: COVID-19 samples, acute and convalescent, were from the United States, Italy and Spain. Sources were T cells, B-cell-depleted T cells, or PBMCs; the material itself was cDNA or gDNA.

V dropped 0 bases and J dropped 2; count of bases not matched to a gene: 11. Germline V CDR1 and CDR2: SGDLS, YYNGEE. The CDR3 consists of 18 residues. As originally analysed: Amplification from reference gene primers served as the basis for estimated nucleated cell counts. Measured with immunoSEQ multiplex PCR; TCRdb has only the in-frame clones, and not every one. V, J and clone size derive from that table, while D and trimming were established from the DNA sequence. The repertoire holds approximately 52,000 clones, roughly 87% seen once, with 9.5% to 13% in the top ten. Sequencing was carried out using peripheral blood. The J gene is TRBJ2-3, the V gene TRBV9; TRBD2 matches at 8 bases. The TCR comes from a human donor in a cohort sampled during active COVID-19. In DNA, the CDR3 is TGTGCCAGCAGCGTAGAGTGGAGGGGACTAGACCACACAGATACGCAGTATTTT. This translates into CASSVEWRGLDHTDTQYF.